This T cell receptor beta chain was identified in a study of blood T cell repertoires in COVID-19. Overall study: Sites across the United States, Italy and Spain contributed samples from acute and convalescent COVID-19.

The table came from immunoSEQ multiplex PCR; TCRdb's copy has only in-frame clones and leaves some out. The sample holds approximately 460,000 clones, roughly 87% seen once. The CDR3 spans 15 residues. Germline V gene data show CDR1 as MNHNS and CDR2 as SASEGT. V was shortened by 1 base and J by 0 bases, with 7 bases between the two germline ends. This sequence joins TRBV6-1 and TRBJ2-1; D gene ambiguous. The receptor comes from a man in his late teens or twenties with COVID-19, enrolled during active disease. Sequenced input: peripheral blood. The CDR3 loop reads CASSEGLVSYNEQFF. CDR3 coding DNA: TGTGCCAGCAGTGAAGGCCTAGTCTCCTACAATGAGCAGTTCTTC.